Listed below are T cell receptor beta chains from one sample, sequenced in a study of blood T cell repertoires in COVID-19. Here immunoSEQ multiplex PCR was the method, and the copy in TCRdb shows in-frame clones only, minus some. The repertoire has around 300,000 clones, more than 80% of them found once; the top ten carry 2% to 3%. The specimen sequenced was PBMCs or T cells enriched from blood (not recorded which). The receptors derive from a young woman who had recovered from COVID-19. CDR3s include the opening cysteine and the closing phenylalanine or tryptophan. D genes are given only for firm matches. Expanded clones get a size class; other rows say once, few or many, or leave the size out.

v_gene: TRBV2
abundance: few
j_gene: TRBJ1-5
d_gene: -
CDR3nt: TGTGCCAGCAGTGTAGCGCAGAATAGCAATCAGCCCCAGCATTTT
CDR3aa: CASSVAQNSNQPQHF

v_gene: TRBV6-1
abundance: -
j_gene: TRBJ2-1
d_gene: -
CDR3nt: TGTGCCAGCAGTGACCGTCACGGGGGCTCCTACAATGAGCAGTTCTTC
CDR3aa: CASSDRHGGSYNEQFF

v_gene: TRBV3-1/TRBV3-2
abundance: -
j_gene: TRBJ1-1
d_gene: -
CDR3nt: TGTGCCAGCACCATCCAGGACAGAGCTTTCTTT
CDR3aa: CASTIQDRAFF

v_gene: TRBV7-2
abundance: -
j_gene: TRBJ1-2
d_gene: -
CDR3nt: TGTGCCAGCAGCTCTGGAGGGCAGGGAAGTTATGGCTACACCTTC
CDR3aa: CASSSGGQGSYGYTF

v_gene: TRBV15
abundance: -
j_gene: TRBJ2-5
d_gene: TRBD2
CDR3nt: TGTGCCACCAGCAGAGAAGGGAGGACTAGCGGGGGGGTAGAGACCCAGTACTTC
CDR3aa: CATSREGRTSGGVETQYF

v_gene: TRBV6-5
abundance: few
j_gene: TRBJ1-1
d_gene: -
CDR3nt: TGTGCCAGCAGGAGGACACTCGGGAACACTGAAGCTTTCTTT
CDR3aa: CASRRTLGNTEAFF

v_gene: TRBV19
abundance: -
j_gene: TRBJ1-2
d_gene: -
CDR3nt: TGTGCCAGTACAGACAGTTTCTATGGCTACACCTTC
CDR3aa: CASTDSFYGYTF

v_gene: TRBV10-3
abundance: -
j_gene: TRBJ2-1
d_gene: -
CDR3nt: TGTGCCATCAGCTTCGGAGGGAAGGGAGAGCAGTTCTTC
CDR3aa: CAISFGGKGEQFF

v_gene: TRBV7-9
abundance: -
j_gene: TRBJ1-5
d_gene: TRBD1
CDR3nt: TGTGCCAGCAGCTTCCTCCGGACAGGCAGCAATCAGCCCCAGCATTTT
CDR3aa: CASSFLRTGSNQPQHF

v_gene: TRBV19
abundance: -
j_gene: TRBJ1-1
d_gene: -
CDR3nt: TGTGCCAGTAGCACAGGGATCGGCACTGAAGCTTTCTTT
CDR3aa: CASSTGIGTEAFF

v_gene: TRBV3-1/TRBV3-2
abundance: -
j_gene: TRBJ2-3
d_gene: -
CDR3nt: TGTGCCAGCAGCCAAGAATCTCAGTATACGCAGTATTTT
CDR3aa: CASSQESQYTQYF

v_gene: TRBV3-1/TRBV3-2
abundance: -
j_gene: TRBJ2-5
d_gene: -
CDR3nt: TGTGCCAGCAGCCCGACCGGGGTATGGGAGACCCAGTACTTC
CDR3aa: CASSPTGVWETQYF

v_gene: TRBV28
abundance: -
j_gene: TRBJ1-2
d_gene: -
CDR3nt: TGTGCCAGCAGTTTTGCAGGGGAAAGTGGCTACACCTTC
CDR3aa: CASSFAGESGYTF

v_gene: TRBV4-1
abundance: -
j_gene: TRBJ2-3
d_gene: -
CDR3nt: TGCGCCAGCAGCCAAGAGCTCTCGCGGACAGATACGCAGTATTTT
CDR3aa: CASSQELSRTDTQYF

v_gene: TRBV4-1
abundance: few
j_gene: TRBJ2-7
d_gene: -
CDR3nt: TGCGCCAGCAGCCAAGATGGCCCCTACGAGCAGTACTTC
CDR3aa: CASSQDGPYEQYF

v_gene: TRBV19
abundance: once
j_gene: TRBJ1-1
d_gene: -
CDR3nt: TGTGCCAGTAGATCAGGGTTGGGCACTGAAGCTTTCTTT
CDR3aa: CASRSGLGTEAFF

v_gene: TRBV9
abundance: -
j_gene: TRBJ2-3
d_gene: -
CDR3nt: TGTGCCAGCAGCGTAGTGGGCCCAGATACGCAGTATTTT
CDR3aa: CASSVVGPDTQYF

v_gene: TRBV12-3/TRBV12-4
abundance: -
j_gene: TRBJ2-7
d_gene: TRBD1
CDR3nt: TGTGCCAGCAGGGGACAGGGTGCGGGGGAGCAGTACTTC
CDR3aa: CASRGQGAGEQYF

v_gene: TRBV6-5
abundance: -
j_gene: TRBJ1-1
d_gene: -
CDR3nt: TGTGCCAGCAGTCGAAATGGAGTAGAAGCTTTCTTT
CDR3aa: CASSRNGVEAFF

v_gene: TRBV5-1
abundance: -
j_gene: TRBJ1-2
d_gene: TRBD1
CDR3nt: TGCGCCAGCAGCTTACTAAACAGGGGGGGCGATGGCTACACCTTC
CDR3aa: CASSLLNRGGDGYTF

v_gene: TRBV5-5
abundance: -
j_gene: TRBJ2-7
d_gene: TRBD2
CDR3nt: TGTGCCAGCAGCACTCGACTAGCGGGGGCCTCAGTCTACGAGCAGTACTTC
CDR3aa: CASSTRLAGASVYEQYF

v_gene: TRBV5-4
abundance: -
j_gene: TRBJ1-1
d_gene: -
CDR3nt: TGTGCCAGCAGCGTAGAACGCACTGAAGCTTTCTTT
CDR3aa: CASSVERTEAFF

v_gene: TRBV7-8
abundance: many
j_gene: TRBJ1-5
d_gene: -
CDR3nt: TGTGCCAGCAGCTTACAGGGAAGCAATCAGCCCCAGCATTTT
CDR3aa: CASSLQGSNQPQHF

v_gene: TRBV2
abundance: -
j_gene: TRBJ1-5
d_gene: TRBD1
CDR3nt: TGTGCCAGCAGAAGGGACAGGGGGTTAAACAATCAGCCCCAGCATTTT
CDR3aa: CASRRDRGLNNQPQHF

v_gene: TRBV15
abundance: -
j_gene: TRBJ2-3
d_gene: -
CDR3nt: TGTGCCACCAGCAGGGTCGGACATTTCACAGATACGCAGTATTTT
CDR3aa: CATSRVGHFTDTQYF

v_gene: TRBV28
abundance: -
j_gene: TRBJ1-5
d_gene: -
CDR3nt: TGTGCCAGCAGTTTATTCATGGCAGGGGACCAGCCCCAGCATTTT
CDR3aa: CASSLFMAGDQPQHF

v_gene: TRBV5-1
abundance: once
j_gene: TRBJ2-1
d_gene: TRBD1
CDR3nt: TGCGCCAGCAGCACGAGGACAGGGATCGTCAATGAGCAGTTCTTC
CDR3aa: CASSTRTGIVNEQFF

v_gene: TRBV28
abundance: -
j_gene: TRBJ1-2
d_gene: TRBD1
CDR3nt: TGTGCCAGCAGTACCAGGGGGCAAGGCTACACCTTC
CDR3aa: CASSTRGQGYTF

v_gene: TRBV5-5
abundance: -
j_gene: TRBJ2-1
d_gene: -
CDR3nt: TGTGCCAGCAGCCGTACAGGGCCTGAGCAGTTCTTC
CDR3aa: CASSRTGPEQFF

v_gene: TRBV28
abundance: many
j_gene: TRBJ2-7
d_gene: TRBD2
CDR3nt: TGTGCCAGCAGGCAACCGGGACTAGCAGACCAGTACTTC
CDR3aa: CASRQPGLADQYF

v_gene: TRBV5-1
abundance: -
j_gene: TRBJ2-1
d_gene: TRBD2
CDR3nt: TGCGCCAGCAGCTTGACACTAGCGGGGGGGCCGGGTGAGCAGTTCTTC
CDR3aa: CASSLTLAGGPGEQFF

v_gene: TRBV4-2
abundance: -
j_gene: TRBJ1-1
d_gene: TRBD1
CDR3nt: TGTGCCAGCAGCCAACGGTGGGACAGGGACACTGAAGCTTTCTTT
CDR3aa: CASSQRWDRDTEAFF

v_gene: TRBV29-1
abundance: -
j_gene: TRBJ1-1
d_gene: TRBD1
CDR3nt: TGCAGCGCGGACAGGGGTGATGAAGCTTTCTTT
CDR3aa: CSADRGDEAFF

v_gene: TRBV15
abundance: -
j_gene: TRBJ1-2
d_gene: TRBD1
CDR3nt: TGTGCCACCAGCAGAGGCAGACAGGGGGATGGCTACACCTTC
CDR3aa: CATSRGRQGDGYTF

v_gene: TRBV2
abundance: -
j_gene: TRBJ2-3
d_gene: -
CDR3nt: TGTGCCAGCAGGGAAGGGCAGGGGAGCACAGATACGCAGTATTTT
CDR3aa: CASREGQGSTDTQYF

v_gene: TRBV5-1
abundance: -
j_gene: TRBJ2-2
d_gene: -
CDR3nt: TGCGCCAGCAGCTTATACCGGCTGGGACTTCACACCGGGGAGCTGTTTTTT
CDR3aa: CASSLYRLGLHTGELFF

v_gene: TRBV11-3
abundance: -
j_gene: TRBJ2-1
d_gene: TRBD2
CDR3nt: TGTGCCAGCAGCTTAGCCGGGGGGGGAGTACAGAATGAGCAGTTCTTC
CDR3aa: CASSLAGGGVQNEQFF

v_gene: TRBV2
abundance: few
j_gene: TRBJ1-1
d_gene: TRBD1
CDR3nt: TGTGTCGTGGGGACAGCGAACACTGAAGCTTTCTTT
CDR3aa: CVVGTANTEAFF

v_gene: TRBV6-5
abundance: -
j_gene: TRBJ2-2
d_gene: -
CDR3nt: TGTGCCAGCAGAAAGCTAAACAGGGAACCCGGGGAGCTGTTTTTT
CDR3aa: CASRKLNREPGELFF

v_gene: TRBV29-1
abundance: -
j_gene: TRBJ2-3
d_gene: -
CDR3nt: TGCAGCGTTGAGGCTAGCGGCACAGATACGCAGTATTTT
CDR3aa: CSVEASGTDTQYF

v_gene: TRBV5-1
abundance: once
j_gene: TRBJ1-2
d_gene: TRBD1
CDR3nt: TGCGCCAGCAGCCCCGGGACAGGAGATGGCTACACCTTC
CDR3aa: CASSPGTGDGYTF

v_gene: TRBV6-5
abundance: -
j_gene: TRBJ2-7
d_gene: -
CDR3nt: TGTGCCAGCAGTTACTCGCTATTAAGGGGGAAATACGAGCAGTACTTC
CDR3aa: CASSYSLLRGKYEQYF

v_gene: TRBV19
abundance: -
j_gene: TRBJ1-1
d_gene: -
CDR3nt: TGTGCCAGTATGGGCACTCTTGAAGCTTTCTTT
CDR3aa: CASMGTLEAFF

v_gene: TRBV7-9
abundance: -
j_gene: TRBJ2-2
d_gene: -
CDR3nt: TGTGCCAGCAGCTTAGTTCTAGCCGGAGGAACCGGGGAGCTGTTTTTT
CDR3aa: CASSLVLAGGTGELFF

v_gene: TRBV5-1
abundance: -
j_gene: TRBJ1-1
d_gene: TRBD1
CDR3nt: TGCGCCAGCAGCTTCCGGGACAGGGGTGTCGCTGAAGCTTTCTTT
CDR3aa: CASSFRDRGVAEAFF

v_gene: TRBV5-4
abundance: -
j_gene: TRBJ1-1
d_gene: -
CDR3nt: TGTGCCAGCAGCTCCCAATCGGGGAGGGGGAACACTGAAGCTTTCTTT
CDR3aa: CASSSQSGRGNTEAFF

v_gene: TRBV27
abundance: -
j_gene: TRBJ1-2
d_gene: -
CDR3nt: TGTGCCAGCAGTTTGGGCAGGGGTTATGGCTACACCTTC
CDR3aa: CASSLGRGYGYTF

v_gene: TRBV2
abundance: few
j_gene: TRBJ2-2
d_gene: -
CDR3nt: TGTGCCAGCAGTTCACTTACAGACACCGGGGAGCTGTTTTTT
CDR3aa: CASSSLTDTGELFF

v_gene: TRBV9
abundance: -
j_gene: TRBJ2-6
d_gene: TRBD1
CDR3nt: TGTGCCAGCAGCGTAACTGCGGACAGGGGCTCTGGGGCCAACGTCCTGACTTTC
CDR3aa: CASSVTADRGSGANVLTF

v_gene: TRBV5-8
abundance: -
j_gene: TRBJ1-2
d_gene: TRBD1
CDR3nt: TGTGCCAGCACCTCGCTTAGGGGGCGAGGCTACACCTTC
CDR3aa: CASTSLRGRGYTF

v_gene: TRBV28
abundance: -
j_gene: TRBJ1-1
d_gene: -
CDR3nt: TGTGCCAGCAGTTTACTTTCTAATACACAGGGTGGGGCAGCTTTCTTT
CDR3aa: CASSLLSNTQGGAAFF

v_gene: TRBV18
abundance: -
j_gene: TRBJ1-1
d_gene: TRBD1
CDR3nt: TGTGCCAGCTCAAAGATTCCGGGACAGGGTGGCACTGAAGCTTTCTTT
CDR3aa: CASSKIPGQGGTEAFF

v_gene: TRBV10-1
abundance: -
j_gene: TRBJ1-1
d_gene: TRBD1
CDR3nt: TGCGCCAGCAGCCCGTTAAGGACAGGAGTCACTGAAGCTTTCTTT
CDR3aa: CASSPLRTGVTEAFF

v_gene: TRBV5-5
abundance: -
j_gene: TRBJ2-7
d_gene: TRBD1
CDR3nt: TGTGCCAGCAGCGTCGGGACAGCGATCTCCTACGAGCAGTACTTC
CDR3aa: CASSVGTAISYEQYF

v_gene: TRBV19
abundance: -
j_gene: TRBJ1-1
d_gene: -
CDR3nt: TGTGCCAGTAGACGCGAGACTGACACTGAAGCTTTCTTT
CDR3aa: CASRRETDTEAFF

v_gene: TRBV7-9
abundance: -
j_gene: TRBJ1-6
d_gene: TRBD1
CDR3nt: TGTGCCAGCAGCCGGGACAGCTATAATTCACCCCTCCACTTT
CDR3aa: CASSRDSYNSPLHF

v_gene: TRBV6-5
abundance: -
j_gene: TRBJ2-7
d_gene: -
CDR3nt: TGTGCCAGCAGTTACTCCCGACAGCTAGACTACGAGCAGTACTTC
CDR3aa: CASSYSRQLDYEQYF

v_gene: TRBV9
abundance: once
j_gene: TRBJ1-1
d_gene: -
CDR3nt: TGTGCCAGCAGCGTAGCTGGACAAGACACTGAAGCTTTCTTT
CDR3aa: CASSVAGQDTEAFF